A single sample is the source of the 32 T cell receptor beta chains below, sequenced in a study of cytomegalovirus exposure and HLA in healthy donors. Sequencing used immunoSEQ multiplex PCR; TCRdb keeps in-frame clones, though not all of them. The repertoire holds about 400,000 clones, with roughly 85% as singletons. Sample: PBMCs. Receptors originate from a woman under 30 in good health and CMV-seronegative.

V usage is TRBV9 and J usage is TRBJ2-4; D not resolved. The CDR3 covers 14 residues. V shed 4 bases and J shed 5 bases, with 13 bases lying between them. Germline CDR1 reads SGDLS; CDR2 reads YYNGEE. The CDR3 region is CASSPQVVENIQYF. CDR3 nucleotide sequence: TGTGCCAGCAGCCCCCAGGTAGTTGAAAACATTCAGTACTTC. The full variable domain, rest sourced from reference TRBV9 and TRBJ2-4, is DSGVTQTPKHLITATGQRVTLRCSPRSGDLSVYWYQQSLDQGLQFLIQYYNGEERAKGNILERFSAQQFPDLHSELNLSSLELGDSALYFCASSPQVVENIQYFGAGTRLSVL.

This clone was seen only once. The chain has TRBV5-1 and TRBJ2-3; the match to TRBD1 covers 10 bases. This CDR3 region has 17 residues. V shed 4 bases and J 5 bases; nucleotides not matched to a gene: 13. The germline V gene has CDR1 SGHRS and CDR2 YFSETQ. In DNA form, the CDR3 reads TGCGCCAGCAGCCAGTTCAGGACAGGGGGGCAGGGAGATACGCAGTATTTT. Residues: CASSQFRTGGQGDTQYF.

The chain joins TRBV9 to TRBJ2-1; D unclear. The V end was cut by 0 bases, the J end by 1 base, with 5 bases between. Germline V gene data show CDR1 as SGDLS and CDR2 as YYNGEE. The CDR3 sequence is 14 residues long. CDR3 residues: CASSVAGSYNEQFF. For the CDR3, the DNA is TGTGCCAGCAGCGTAGCGGGTTCCTACAATGAGCAGTTCTTC. Together with reference TRBV9 and TRBJ2-1, the CDR3 gives the full variable domain: DSGVTQTPKHLITATGQRVTLRCSPRSGDLSVYWYQQSLDQGLQFLIQYYNGEERAKGNILERFSAQQFPDLHSELNLSSLELGDSALYFCASSVAGSYNEQFFGPGTRLTVL.

V usage is TRBV7-2 and J usage is TRBJ1-2, with TRBD1 identical over 9 bases. The CDR3 contains 16 residues. V lost 3 bases, J lost 5 bases, and 10 bases stayed unmatched. Germline lookup yields CDR1 SGHTA and CDR2 FQGNSA. CDR3 coding DNA: TGTGCCAGCAGCTTGAGTGGGGACAGGGTAAATTATGGCTACACCTTC. Translation: CASSLSGDRVNYGYTF.

The J gene is TRBJ2-5, the V gene TRBV30, with 7 nucleotides matching TRBD2. Per the germline V gene, CDR1 is GTSNPN and CDR2 is SVGIG (reference sequence). There are 15 residues in the CDR3. The V gene end was trimmed by 0 bases and the J gene end by 5 bases; junction bases not matched to a gene: 9. The chain's CDR3 is CAWSVWGRARETQYF. CDR3 nucleotide sequence: TGTGCCTGGAGTGTCTGGGGGAGGGCCCGCGAGACCCAGTACTTC.

This chain uses TRBV27 with TRBJ2-2; TRBD2 is a possible D gene (5 bases). CDR1 and CDR2 (germline): MNHEY, SMNVEV (reference sequence). There are 15 residues in the CDR3. The ends were cut back, 6 bases at V and 5 bases at J, with 16 bases in the middle. CDR3 sequence (DNA): TGTGCCAGCAGCCCCGGACCCTCGGGGACCGGGGAGCTGTTTTTT. This translates into CASSPGPSGTGELFF.

J is TRBJ2-6 and V is TRBV2, with D possibly matching TRBD1 (5 bases). With 5 bases removed from V and 10 bases from J, the gap between germline ends came to 9 bases. The CDR3 contains 12 residues. The V gene's germline CDR1 is SNHLY and CDR2 FYNNEI. CDR3 sequence reads: CASSSRENVLTF. The CDR3 DNA sequence: TGTGCCAGCAGTTCCAGGGAAAACGTCCTGACTTTC.

The chain is built from TRBV25-1 and TRBJ1-1, with D maybe TRBD1 (6 bases). V was trimmed by 9 bases and J by 0 bases, leaving 17 bases between them. Germline values: CDR1 MGHDK, CDR2 SYGVNS. CDR3 length: 15 amino acids. In DNA form, the CDR3 reads TGTGCCAGTACGACCTTCAGGGGAGTGAACACTGAAGCTTTCTTT. This codes for CASTTFRGVNTEAFF.

This chain joins TRBV19 and TRBJ2-1; D is perhaps TRBD2 (5 bases). This CDR3 region has 14 residues. Germline V lookup: CDR1 LNHDA, CDR2 SQIVND (reference sequence). Trimming took 5 bases from V and 3 from J, leaving 11 bases between them. CDR3 sequence: CASSGLRDYNEQFF. CDR3 in DNA: TGTGCCAGTAGTGGACTGAGGGACTACAATGAGCAGTTCTTC.

The rearrangement uses TRBV5-1 and TRBJ1-2; no firm D call. CDR1 and CDR2 (germline): SGHRS, YFSETQ. The CDR3 sequence is 15 residues long. V was clipped by 4 bases and J by 3 bases, with 16 bases between them. DNA of the CDR3: TGCGCCAGCAGCCTTCGGCGCCCTGGAGACTATGGCTACACCTTC. Its protein product is CASSLRRPGDYGYTF. The variable domain in full, completed from reference TRBV5-1 and TRBJ1-2, reads KAGVTQTPRYLIKTRGQQVTLSCSPISGHRSVSWYQQTPGQGLQFLFEYFSETQRNKGNFPGRFSGRQFSNSRSEMNVSTLELGDSALYLCASSLRRPGDYGYTFGSGTRLTVV.

A few counts support this clone. The rearrangement uses TRBV5-5 and TRBJ1-1; no firm D call. Trimming shortened V by 4 bases and J by 4 bases, and 8 bases separated the two germline ends. Germline V gene data show CDR1 as SGHKS and CDR2 as YYEKEE (reference sequence). The CDR3 consists of 12 residues. CDR3 sequence reads: CASSLPSTEAFF. In DNA form, the CDR3 reads TGTGCCAGCAGCCTACCGTCCACTGAAGCTTTCTTT.

This chain connects TRBV28 to TRBJ2-7, with 13 positions matching TRBD2. Germline trimming cut 6 bases from V and 2 bases from J; bases unmatched to any gene: 4. The CDR3 is 15 amino acids. The germline V gene has CDR1 MDHEN and CDR2 SYDVKM. For the CDR3, the DNA is TGTGCCAGCAGCCGGACTAGCGGGGGTCCCTACGAGCAGTACTTC. Its protein product is CASSRTSGGPYEQYF.

The V call is TRBV18, the J call TRBJ1-2; 7 positions agree with TRBD1. Germline loops: CDR1 KGHSH, CDR2 LQKENI. V shed 3 bases, J shed 3 bases, and the junction held 4 bases outside the gene matches. CDR3 length: 14 amino acids. As DNA, the CDR3 is TGTGCCAGCTCACCTTCCGGGACAGACTATGGCTACACCTTC. It specifies CASSPSGTDYGYTF.

DNA for the CDR3: TGTGCCAGCAGGGGGACAGGGGGCGCGGTCACTAATGAAAAACTGTTTTTT. It specifies CASRGTGGAVTNEKLFF. The V gene is TRBV2, the J gene TRBJ1-4, with 12 bases that match TRBD1. The CDR3 consists of 17 residues. Trimming took 6 bases from V and 2 from J; bases not matched to a gene: 7. CDR1 is SNHLY, CDR2 FYNNEI, per germline. Based on the CDR3 plus reference TRBV2 and TRBJ1-4, the full variable domain is EPEVTQTPSHQVTQMGQEVILRCVPISNHLYFYWYRQILGQKVEFLVSFYNNEISEKSEIFDDQFSVERPDGSNFTLKIRSTKLEDSAMYFCASRGTGGAVTNEKLFFGSGTQLSVL.

This chain joins TRBV2 and TRBJ2-1, with TRBD1 matching over 9 bases. The ends lost 3 bases at V and 8 bases at J; junction bases unmatched: 11. The CDR3 loop spans 16 amino acids. CDR1 is SNHLY and CDR2 is FYNNEI in the germline V gene. The CDR3 sequence: CASSEGLGQGAYEQFF. The DNA for the CDR3 is TGTGCCAGCAGTGAGGGTTTGGGACAGGGAGCATATGAGCAGTTCTTC.

CDR3 coding DNA: TGTGCCAGCAGTCCGGGAGCGGGAGGGCAGTTCTTC. Translation: CASSPGAGGQFF. The rearrangement joins TRBV28 to TRBJ2-1, with 9 nucleotides matching TRBD2. CDR3 length: 12 amino acids. Germline lookup yields CDR1 MDHEN and CDR2 SYDVKM. The trim removed 5 bases at V and 12 bases at J, leaving 5 bases unmatched.

This chain joins TRBV5-1 and TRBJ1-1; D is possibly TRBD1 (6 bases). V was trimmed by 2 bases and J by 1 base, leaving 9 bases between them. CDR3 size: 14 residues. Germline V gene sequence: CDR1 SGHRS, CDR2 YFSETQ. CDR3 DNA: TGCGCCAGCAGCTTAAAGACAGGGAACACTGAAGCTTTCTTT. Translation gives CASSLKTGNTEAFF. The whole variable domain, filled in from reference TRBV5-1 and TRBJ1-1, reads KAGVTQTPRYLIKTRGQQVTLSCSPISGHRSVSWYQQTPGQGLQFLFEYFSETQRNKGNFPGRFSGRQFSNSRSEMNVSTLELGDSALYLCASSLKTGNTEAFFGQGTRLTVV.

The rearrangement uses TRBV6-1 and TRBJ2-7, with D maybe TRBD1 (6 bases). The CDR3 is 15 residues long. V was pared by 6 bases and J by 4 bases, with 19 bases between. Germline V lookup: CDR1 MNHNS, CDR2 SASEGT. The CDR3: CASRATRDKAYEQYF. The DNA of the CDR3 is TGTGCCAGCAGAGCGACCCGGGACAAAGCTTACGAGCAGTACTTC.

Ten or more counts support this clone. V is TRBV30 and J is TRBJ2-5; 7 bases are shared with TRBD2. The length of the CDR3 is 15 residues. In germline, CDR1 is GTSNPN, CDR2 SVGIG (reference sequence). Trimming cost V 0 bases and J 5 bases; bases outside gene matches: 9. Here the CDR3 DNA reads TGTGCCTGGAGTGTCAATCTAGCGGCCCGGGAGACCCAGTACTTC. It codes for CAWSVNLAARETQYF.

The chain uses TRBV6-5 and TRBJ2-2, with no clear D. V lost 4 bases, J lost 1 base, and 7 bases lay in between. From germline, CDR1 is MNHEY and CDR2 SVGAGI. The CDR3 runs to 14 residues. CDR3 in DNA: TGTGCCAGCAGTTTCTTCTTGAACACCGGGGAGCTGTTTTTT. Translation: CASSFFLNTGELFF.

The V and J genes are TRBV28 and TRBJ1-2; 8 nucleotides match TRBD1. Unmatched junction bases numbered 11, after V lost 6 bases and J lost 5 bases. CDR1 and CDR2 (germline): MDHEN, SYDVKM. The CDR3 has 15 residues. The CDR3 region has the DNA TGTGCCAGCAGCCCTCGGACAGGGAGGCATTATGGCTACACCTTC. Protein sequence: CASSPRTGRHYGYTF.

This chain links TRBV5-1 with TRBJ1-2; no clear D gene. The germline V and J ends were trimmed by 4 bases and 8 bases, with 15 bases remaining between them. Per germline, CDR1 SGHRS and CDR2 YFSETQ. This CDR3 is 13 amino acids long. CDR3 DNA sequence: TGCGCCAGCAGCCCCCTTCTCTCACAAGGCTACACCTTC. Translation gives CASSPLLSQGYTF. Combining the CDR3 with reference TRBV5-1 and TRBJ1-2 gives the whole variable domain KAGVTQTPRYLIKTRGQQVTLSCSPISGHRSVSWYQQTPGQGLQFLFEYFSETQRNKGNFPGRFSGRQFSNSRSEMNVSTLELGDSALYLCASSPLLSQGYTFGSGTRLTVV.

This chain joins TRBV4-1 and TRBJ1-3; perhaps TRBD1 as D (6 bases). There are 13 residues in the CDR3. Germline CDR1 MGHRA, CDR2 YSYEKL. V gave up 4 bases and J gave up 5 bases, with 9 bases separating them. DNA for the CDR3: TGCGCCAGCAGCCCGACAGGAAGAAACACCATATATTTT. It specifies CASSPTGRNTIYF.

This clone appeared once. The rearrangement links TRBV2 to TRBJ2-1; no definite D call. Germline-derived CDR1 and CDR2 are SNHLY and FYNNEI. The V gene lost 0 bases and the J gene lost 6 bases, with 9 bases spanning the gap. The CDR3 is 14 amino acids. The CDR3 DNA follows: TGTGCCAGCAGTGAAGCGGGCTCACGCAATGAGCAGTTCTTC. It specifies CASSEAGSRNEQFF.

This clone was observed a few times. The chain joins TRBV5-6 to TRBJ2-3; 7 nucleotides agree with TRBD1. With 4 bases clipped from V and 0 bases from J, the junction kept 5 bases outside the gene matches. Germline lookup yields CDR1 SGHDT and CDR2 YYEEEE. This CDR3 is 15 amino acids long. CDR3 DNA sequence: TGTGCCAGCAGCCCAAGACAGGGTAGCACAGATACGCAGTATTTT. This gives the protein CASSPRQGSTDTQYF.

The chain is built from TRBV4-1 and TRBJ1-6; tentatively, D is TRBD1 (5 bases). Trimming removed 0 bases from V and 10 bases from J, with 10 bases in between. CDR1 and CDR2 (germline): MGHRA, YSYEKL. The CDR3 sequence is 14 residues long. The CDR3 coding sequence is TGCGCCAGCAGCCAAGAGCAGGGAGGGTCACCCCTCCACTTT. Protein product: CASSQEQGGSPLHF.

This clone was found a few times. The chain recombines TRBV2 with TRBJ1-2; no definite D call. This CDR3 comprises 13 residues. V lost 1 base, J lost 1 base, and 4 bases lay in between. The V gene's germline CDR1 is SNHLY and CDR2 FYNNEI. The CDR3 spells CASSEGLNYGYTF. The CDR3 nucleotides read TGTGCCAGCAGTGAAGGACTTAACTATGGCTACACCTTC.

The J gene is TRBJ1-5, the V gene TRBV28; D remains unclear. CDR3 length: 14 residues. The V end lost 2 bases, the J end lost 1 base, and 6 bases lay between the germline ends. The germline CDR1 and CDR2 sequences are MDHEN and SYDVKM. The CDR3: CASSLTRSNQPQHF. The CDR3, as DNA: TGTGCCAGCAGTTTAACTAGGAGCAATCAGCCCCAGCATTTT.

The rearrangement joins TRBV11-2 to TRBJ2-1; 7 positions agree with TRBD1. This CDR3 has 14 residues. V trimming: 10 bases; J trimming: 12 bases; junction bases outside the gene matches: 18. In germline, CDR1 is SGHAT, CDR2 FQNNGV. CDR3 sequence: CATTSGTDTMRQFF. DNA of the CDR3: TGTGCCACCACCTCAGGGACAGATACAATGAGGCAGTTCTTC.

The genes are TRBV27 and TRBJ1-5; possible D gene TRBD1, 6 bases. This CDR3 spans 15 amino acids. Trimming took 2 bases from V and 4 from J, leaving 12 bases between them. Germline CDR1 MNHEY, CDR2 SMNVEV (reference sequence). The CDR3 loop reads CASSLEAGANQPQHF. The CDR3, as DNA: TGTGCCAGCAGTTTAGAGGCAGGGGCGAATCAGCCCCAGCATTTT.

The chain is built from TRBV19 and TRBJ1-2; 8 nucleotides line up with TRBD1. The CDR3 spans 17 residues. The germline gives CDR1 LNHDA, CDR2 SQIVND (reference sequence). V was pared by 3 bases and J by 4 bases, with 13 bases of the junction left unmatched. The CDR3 here is CASSILPGQGIVYGYTF. CDR3 bases: TGTGCCAGTAGTATTCTCCCCGGACAGGGCATCGTCTATGGCTACACCTTC.

The chain recombines TRBV28 with TRBJ2-5; 10 bases agree with TRBD2. The germline CDR1 and CDR2 sequences are MDHEN and SYDVKM. This CDR3 has 14 residues. V was pared by 5 bases and J by 4 bases, with 4 bases of the junction left unmatched. CDR3 amino acids: CASSTGLAIETQYF. As DNA, the CDR3 is TGTGCCAGCAGTACGGGACTAGCGATAGAGACCCAGTACTTC. The full variable domain, in which reference TRBV28 and TRBJ2-5 provide the parts outside the CDR3, is DVKVTQSSRYLVKRTGEKVFLECVQDMDHENMFWYRQDPGLGLRLIYFSYDVKMKEKGDIPEGYSVSREKKERFSLILESASTNQTSMYLCASSTGLAIETQYFGPGTRLLVL.